Following are 32 T cell receptor beta chains from one sample sequenced in a study of T cells in Graves' hyperthyroidism and ophthalmopathy. From RNA transcripts, TCR beta CDR3 regions were amplified. The HTBI primer set served for first-round RT-PCR of the TCR CDR3. In TCRdb, the multiplex PCR reads were re-called with MiXCR into one record per CDR3 protein. The table shows around 350,000 distinct CDR3 sequences, with 15% to 19% occurring only once. The sample taken for sequencing was blood. These receptors were taken from a woman between 18 and 29 years old with Graves' hyperthyroidism that later progressed to Graves' ophthalmopathy.

V gene TRBV15 combines with J gene TRBJ2-7; the match to TRBD2 covers 9 bases. CDR1 and CDR2 (germline): LNHNV, YYDKDF (reference sequence). V lost 0 bases and J lost 5; bases outside the gene matches: 8. This CDR3 is 16 amino acids long. The CDR3 DNA sequence: TGTGCCACCAGCAGAGATCGCGGGGGGGGCCAACACGAGCAGTACTTC. Translated: CATSRDRGGGQHEQYF.

This clonotype occurred many times. V is TRBV28 and J is TRBJ2-6; D is uncertain. With 6 bases removed from V and 0 bases from J, the gap between germline ends came to 6 bases. Germline V lookup: CDR1 MDHEN, CDR2 SYDVKM. This CDR3 is 14 amino acids long. The CDR3, as DNA: TGTGCCAGCAGGTTTATCTCTGGGGCCAACGTCCTGACTTTC. This codes for CASRFISGANVLTF.

V usage is TRBV10-3 and J usage is TRBJ2-7; 11 bases map to TRBD2. The length of the CDR3 is 17 residues. V shed 4 bases and J 2 bases; nucleotides not matched to a gene: 10. From germline, CDR1 is ENHRY and CDR2 SYGVKD. The CDR3 here is CAISVGTSGASPYEQYF. DNA for the CDR3: TGTGCCATCAGTGTAGGGACTAGCGGAGCTTCCCCCTACGAGCAGTACTTC.

The table lists this clonotype with many counts. The V gene is TRBV29-1, the J gene TRBJ2-1; D is unresolved. Germline V lookup: CDR1 SQVTM, CDR2 ANQGSEA. V lost 0 bases, J lost 0 bases, and 15 bases lay in between. This CDR3 contains 17 residues. The CDR3 region has the DNA TGCAGCGTTGAAGAACGGGCTTCGCGAAGCTCCTACAATGAGCAGTTCTTC. Translating it yields CSVEERASRSSYNEQFF.

This clonotype appeared many times. The V gene is TRBV11-2, the J gene TRBJ2-4; no reliable D call. The CDR3 covers 12 residues. Trimming removed 5 bases from V and 6 bases from J, with 8 bases in between. Germline V gives CDR1 SGHAT, CDR2 FQNNGV. The CDR3 sequence is CASSRVGNIQYF. In nucleotides, the CDR3 is TGTGCCAGCAGCCGGGTCGGAAACATTCAGTACTTC.

This sequence joins TRBV6-4 and TRBJ1-2, with D possibly matching TRBD1 (5 bases). The V gene lost 0 bases and the J gene lost 6 bases, with 14 bases spanning the gap. The CDR3 covers 15 residues. Per the germline V gene, CDR1 is MRHNA and CDR2 is SNTAGT. The CDR3 region is CASSDSSGAGHGYTF. CDR3 coding DNA: TGTGCCAGCAGTGACTCGAGCGGGGCCGGGCATGGCTACACCTTC.

This clonotype was seen a handful of times. This sequence joins TRBV27 and TRBJ2-1; 10 bases agree with TRBD2. Germline V gives CDR1 MNHEY, CDR2 SMNVEV (reference sequence). The V segment lost 2 bases and the J segment 3 bases; nucleotides outside the gene matches: 1. The CDR3 length is 15 residues. CDR3 sequence: CASSLEREGYNEQFF. The CDR3 nucleotides read TGTGCCAGCAGTTTAGAGCGGGAGGGCTACAATGAGCAGTTCTTC.

This clonotype was detected a few times. V and J are TRBV20-1 and TRBJ2-2; D is possibly TRBD2 (6 bases). The CDR3 extends over 13 amino acids. V was shortened by 5 bases and J by 6 bases, with 13 bases between the two germline ends. Germline V lookup: CDR1 DFQATT, CDR2 SNEGSKA (reference sequence). CDR3 DNA sequence: TGCAGTGCTTCCAGGACGGGGGCCGGGGAGCTGTTTTTT. Translated: CSASRTGAGELFF.

Details on this clonotype: A read error may be the cause here, since a much bigger clone is one base away. The V and J genes are TRBV7-9 and TRBJ2-5; TRBD1 might be the D (7 bases). Germline V CDR1 and CDR2: SEHNR, FQNEAQ (reference sequence). The CDR3 is 16 amino acids. CDR3 sequence: CTSSLIVQGGQETQYF. Here the CDR3 DNA reads TGTACCAGCAGCTTAATTGTGCAGGGGGGTCAAGAGACCCAGTACTTC.

This clonotype was counted only a few times. The V and J genes are TRBV29-1 and TRBJ1-2; the D is unclear. V was shortened by 5 bases and J by 8 bases, with 15 bases between the two germline ends. Germline CDR1 SQVTM, CDR2 ANQGSEA. There are 12 residues in the CDR3. Written as DNA, the CDR3 is TGCAGCGTTCGTCCCACCGCTGCAGGCTACACCTTC. Translation: CSVRPTAAGYTF.

This clonotype came up many times. V usage is TRBV5-1 and J usage is TRBJ1-3, with unresolved D. This CDR3 is 17 amino acids long. Per germline, CDR1 SGHRS and CDR2 YFSETQ. V was shortened by 0 bases and J by 0 bases, with 13 bases between the two germline ends. The CDR3 loop is CASSLVSPSISGNTIYF. CDR3 coding DNA: TGCGCCAGCAGCTTGGTATCACCAAGTATCTCTGGAAACACCATATATTTT.

In its sample, this clonotype was seen many times. V gene TRBV5-1 combines with J gene TRBJ2-3, with 7 bases aligning to TRBD2. Germline-derived CDR1 and CDR2 are SGHRS and YFSETQ. The trim removed 3 bases at V and 5 bases at J, leaving 6 bases unmatched. The CDR3 totals 14 residues. CDR3 amino acids: CASSSGGGEDTQYF. CDR3 sequence (DNA): TGCGCCAGCAGCTCGGGGGGAGGGGAAGATACGCAGTATTTT.

This clonotype turned up a few times. One end of the junction is discordant with germline, which a read error may explain. The chain links TRBV2 to TRBJ1-1; D is ambiguous. CDR3 length: 14 residues. The germline V gene has CDR1 SNHLY and CDR2 FYNNEI. The chain's CDR3 is CASGDVGRVTEAFF. CDR3 in DNA: TGTGCCAGCGGTGATGTAGGGAGGGTAACTGAAGCTTTCTTT.

The gene calls are TRBV12-3 or TRBV12-4 and TRBJ1-5, with 8 bases aligning to TRBD1. Trimming took 6 bases from V and 5 from J; bases not matched to a gene: 6. The CDR3 is made up of 14 amino acids. The CDR3 protein is CASSAGTGYQPQHF. The CDR3 DNA sequence: TGTGCCAGCAGCGCCGGGACAGGCTATCAGCCCCAGCATTTT.

Many counts were recorded for this clonotype. The gene calls are TRBV11-2 and TRBJ2-5, with D perhaps matching TRBD2 (5 bases). The CDR3 is 15 amino acids. V was cut by 5 bases and J by 1 base, with 14 bases left in between. The germline V gene encodes CDR1 SGHAT and CDR2 FQNNGV. The CDR3 DNA sequence: TGTGCCAGCAGCGTAGCCGGGAATCCCCAAGAGACCCAGTACTTC. Translated: CASSVAGNPQETQYF.

This clonotype was seen ten or more times. The rearrangement joins TRBV28 to TRBJ1-1; D is ambiguous. Germline CDR1 and CDR2: MDHEN and SYDVKM. V gave up 4 bases and J gave up 2 bases, with 5 bases separating them. The CDR3 has 12 residues. The CDR3 here is CASSSVNTEAFF. CDR3 DNA sequence: TGTGCCAGCAGTTCAGTTAACACTGAAGCTTTCTTT.

This clonotype has a count of ten or more. This chain connects TRBV7-9 to TRBJ1-5; D is ambiguous. This CDR3 has 15 amino acids. V was cut by 2 bases and J by 2 bases, with 10 bases left in between. Germline values: CDR1 SEHNR, CDR2 FQNEAQ (reference sequence). The CDR3 sequence is CASSLTGLGNQPQHF. DNA of the CDR3: TGTGCCAGCAGCTTAACCGGGCTAGGCAATCAGCCCCAGCATTTT.

This chain links TRBV15 with TRBJ1-1; weak D call: TRBD1 (5 bases). This CDR3 spans 16 amino acids. The germline CDR1 and CDR2 sequences are LNHNV and YYDKDF (reference sequence). V lost 0 bases and J 1 base, leaving 12 bases between the germline ends. As DNA, the CDR3 is TGTGCCACCAGCAGAGATCTTGGGGGTTCGAACACTGAAGCTTTCTTT. Translation: CATSRDLGGSNTEAFF.

This clonotype was counted at least ten times. The V call is TRBV11-2, the J call TRBJ2-1; D unresolved. Germline V CDR1 and CDR2: SGHAT, FQNNGV. Trimming stripped 2 bases from V and 9 bases from J, with 14 bases between. CDR3 size: 14 residues. Here the CDR3 DNA reads TGTGCCAGCAGCTTAATCCTGGGTCCAGGTGAGCAGTTCTTC. Its protein is CASSLILGPGEQFF.

There are many counts of this clonotype. This sequence joins TRBV14 and TRBJ1-2; weak D call: TRBD1 (5 bases). Germline lookup yields CDR1 SGHDN and CDR2 FVKESK. V was trimmed by 6 bases and J by 7 bases, leaving 15 bases between them. This CDR3 comprises 13 residues. This CDR3 is CASSLQGSPGYTF. In nucleotides, the CDR3 is TGTGCCAGCAGTCTGCAGGGTTCCCCTGGCTACACCTTC.

This clonotype was seen a few times. The V call is TRBV7-9, the J call TRBJ2-7; D ambiguous. The V gene's germline CDR1 is SEHNR and CDR2 FQNEAQ (reference sequence). The CDR3 has 14 amino acids. V lost 2 bases to trimming and J lost 4 bases, with 12 bases between them. The CDR3: CASSLKSTEYEQYF. The CDR3, as DNA: TGTGCCAGCAGCTTAAAGTCTACAGAATACGAGCAGTACTTC.

V gene TRBV6-1 combines with J gene TRBJ2-1, with TRBD1 identical over 7 bases. Unmatched junction bases numbered 6, after V lost 1 base and J lost 3 bases. Germline V lookup: CDR1 MNHNS, CDR2 SASEGT. The CDR3 totals 16 residues. The CDR3, as DNA: TGTGCCAGCAGTGAAGAGGATCGGGACAGCTACAATGAGCAGTTCTTC. It encodes CASSEEDRDSYNEQFF.

This clonotype was observed at least ten times. This chain uses TRBV2 with TRBJ2-1; the D gene is possibly TRBD2 (6 bases). The CDR3 runs to 16 residues. CDR1 SNHLY and CDR2 FYNNEI come from the germline V gene. With 6 bases removed from V and 4 bases from J, the gap between germline ends came to 19 bases. Here the CDR3 reads CASSGLIADPYNEQFF. The CDR3 DNA is TGTGCCAGCAGCGGTCTAATAGCGGACCCATACAATGAGCAGTTCTTC.

This chain's CDR3 is CASSTTRVDTQYF. The CDR3 nucleotides read TGTGCCAGTAGTACGACCAGGGTAGATACGCAGTATTTT. This chain joins TRBV19 and TRBJ2-3; a weak D match, TRBD1 (5 bases). The CDR3 length is 13 residues. Germline values: CDR1 LNHDA, CDR2 SQIVND (reference sequence). Trimming pared 4 bases from V and 5 bases from J, leaving 10 bases between.

This clonotype was detected ten times or more. This chain connects TRBV20-1 to TRBJ2-3; 11 positions agree with TRBD2. Trimming took 0 bases from V and 1 from J; bases not matched to a gene: 6. The germline V gene encodes CDR1 DFQATT and CDR2 SNEGSKA (reference sequence). This CDR3 has 17 amino acids. CDR3 coding DNA: TGCAGTGCTAGAGACCCCCCACTAGCGGGAGGCACAGATACGCAGTATTTT. As protein: CSARDPPLAGGTDTQYF.

This clonotype was seen many times. The V and J genes are TRBV7-2 and TRBJ2-1; possibly TRBD2 for D (6 bases). The CDR3 is 15 residues long. The germline V gene has CDR1 SGHTA and CDR2 FQGNSA. V lost 10 bases to trimming and J lost 4 bases, with 20 bases between them. The DNA of the CDR3 is TGTGCCACTGCAGAAGGAGGGGAAATTTACAATGAGCAGTTCTTC. Translation gives CATAEGGEIYNEQFF. The entire variable domain, with the rest obtained from reference TRBV7-2 and TRBJ2-1, is as follows: GAGVSQSPSNKVTEKGKDVELRCDPISGHTALYWYRQSLGQGLEFLIYFQGNSAPDKSGLPSDRFSAERTGGSVSTLTIQRTQQEDSAVYLCATAEGGEIYNEQFFGPGTRLTVL.

CDR3 sequence reads: CASSSYEQFF. CDR3 sequence (DNA): TGTGCCAGCAGTAGCTATGAGCAGTTCTTC. The chain carries TRBV25-1 and TRBJ2-1, with D unclear. Germline values: CDR1 MGHDK, CDR2 SYGVNS. The CDR3 is 10 amino acids. V gave up 5 bases and J gave up 8 bases, with 4 bases separating them.

This chain connects TRBV11-2 to TRBJ2-5; 12 nucleotides line up with TRBD2. CDR3 length: 20 residues. The trim removed 5 bases at V and 2 bases at J, leaving 18 bases unmatched. The germline CDR1 and CDR2 sequences are SGHAT and FQNNGV. CDR3 nucleotide sequence: TGTGCCAGCAGCATATATTCGACTAGCGGGAGCCCCAGCCTTCAAGAGACCCAGTACTTC. Its translation: CASSIYSTSGSPSLQETQYF.

The chain joins TRBV27 to TRBJ2-2; the match to TRBD2 covers 9 bases. CDR1 is MNHEY, CDR2 SMNVEV, per germline (reference sequence). The CDR3 loop spans 14 amino acids. The V gene end was trimmed by 5 bases and the J gene end by 5 bases; junction bases not matched to a gene: 3. Here the CDR3 DNA reads TGTGCCAGCAGTGCTAGCGGGATTACCGGGGAGCTGTTTTTT. Translated, it gives CASSASGITGELFF.

Ten or more counts support this clonotype. This chain's CDR3 is CASSHPTSGRDTDTQYF. Written as DNA, the CDR3 is TGTGCCAGCAGCCATCCAACTAGCGGGAGAGACACAGATACGCAGTATTTT. The chain employs TRBV7-9 and TRBJ2-3, with 11 bases aligning to TRBD2. V was clipped by 5 bases and J by 2 bases; unmatched bases: 9. CDR1 and CDR2 (germline): SEHNR, FQNEAQ (reference sequence). The CDR3 covers 17 residues.

There are many counts of this clonotype. The rearrangement links TRBV18 to TRBJ2-3, with D unclear. Looked up from germline, CDR1 is KGHSH and CDR2 is LQKENI. This CDR3 has 12 residues. The V end lost 8 bases, the J end lost 2 bases, and 8 bases lay between the germline ends. CDR3 region: CASQSTTDTQYF. The CDR3 coding sequence is TGTGCCAGCCAATCTACCACAGATACGCAGTATTTT.

The chain links TRBV9 to TRBJ2-1; D unresolved. This CDR3 region has 15 residues. Trimming left V 3 bases short and J 2 bases short, with 12 bases between. Germline V gene sequence: CDR1 SGDLS, CDR2 YYNGEE. The CDR3: CASSADITPYNEQFF. DNA of the CDR3: TGTGCCAGCAGCGCTGACATTACCCCCTACAATGAGCAGTTCTTC. Drawing the rest from reference TRBV9 and TRBJ2-1, the complete variable domain is DSGVTQTPKHLITATGQRVTLRCSPRSGDLSVYWYQQSLDQGLQFLIQYYNGEERAKGNILERFSAQQFPDLHSELNLSSLELGDSALYFCASSADITPYNEQFFGPGTRLTVL.